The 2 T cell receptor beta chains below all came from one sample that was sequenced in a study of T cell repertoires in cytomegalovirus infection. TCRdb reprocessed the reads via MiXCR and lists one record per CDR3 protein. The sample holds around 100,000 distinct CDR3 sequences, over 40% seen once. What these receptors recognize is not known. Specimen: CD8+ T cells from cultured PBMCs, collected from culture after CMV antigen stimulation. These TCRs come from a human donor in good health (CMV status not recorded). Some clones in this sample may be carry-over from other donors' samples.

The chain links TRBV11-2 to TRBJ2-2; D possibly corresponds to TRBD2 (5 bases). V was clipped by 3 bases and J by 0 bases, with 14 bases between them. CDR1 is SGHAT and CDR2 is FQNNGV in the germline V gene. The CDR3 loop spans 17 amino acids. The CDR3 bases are TGTGCCAGCAGCTTGGAACACAGAGGGTCGAACACCGGGGAGCTGTTTTTT. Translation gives CASSLEHRGSNTGELFF.

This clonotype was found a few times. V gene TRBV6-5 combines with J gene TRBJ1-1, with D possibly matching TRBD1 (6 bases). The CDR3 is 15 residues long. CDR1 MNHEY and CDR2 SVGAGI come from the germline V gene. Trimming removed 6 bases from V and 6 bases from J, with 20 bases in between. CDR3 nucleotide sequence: TGTGCCAGCAGCCCTCTCGGGACAACGGGCTCTGAAGCTTTCTTT. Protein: CASSPLGTTGSEAFF.